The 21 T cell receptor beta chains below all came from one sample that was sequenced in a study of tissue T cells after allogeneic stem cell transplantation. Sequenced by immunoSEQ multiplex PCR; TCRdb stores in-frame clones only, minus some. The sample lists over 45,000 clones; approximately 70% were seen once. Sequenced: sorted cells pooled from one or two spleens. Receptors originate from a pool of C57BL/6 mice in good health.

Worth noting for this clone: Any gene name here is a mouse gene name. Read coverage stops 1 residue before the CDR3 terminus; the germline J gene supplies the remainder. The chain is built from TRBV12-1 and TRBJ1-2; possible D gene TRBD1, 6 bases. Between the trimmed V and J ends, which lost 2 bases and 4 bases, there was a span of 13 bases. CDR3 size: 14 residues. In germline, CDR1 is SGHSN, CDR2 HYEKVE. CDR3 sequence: CASSPTGRGSDYTF. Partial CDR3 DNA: TGTGCCAGCTCTCCTACAGGGAGGGGCTCCGACTACACC.

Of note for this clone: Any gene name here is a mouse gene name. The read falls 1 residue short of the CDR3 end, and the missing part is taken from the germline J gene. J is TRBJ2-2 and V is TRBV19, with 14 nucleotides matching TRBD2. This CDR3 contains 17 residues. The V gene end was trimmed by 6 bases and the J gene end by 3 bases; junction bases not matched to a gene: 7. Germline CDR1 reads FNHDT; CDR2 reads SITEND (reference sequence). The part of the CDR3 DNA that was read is TGTGCCAGCACCGGGGACTGGGGGGGCGCGGACACCGGGCAGCTCTAC. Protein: CASTGDWGGADTGQLY. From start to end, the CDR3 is CASTGDWGGADTGQLYF.

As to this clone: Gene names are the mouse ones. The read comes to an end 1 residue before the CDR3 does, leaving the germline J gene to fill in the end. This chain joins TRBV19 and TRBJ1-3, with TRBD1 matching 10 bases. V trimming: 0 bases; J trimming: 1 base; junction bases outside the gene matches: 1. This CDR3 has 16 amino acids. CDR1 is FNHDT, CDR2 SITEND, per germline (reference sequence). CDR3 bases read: TGTGCCAGCAGTATAGCGACAGGGGGCTCTGGAAATACGCTCTAT. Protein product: CASSIATGGSGNTLY. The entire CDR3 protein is CASSIATGGSGNTLYF.

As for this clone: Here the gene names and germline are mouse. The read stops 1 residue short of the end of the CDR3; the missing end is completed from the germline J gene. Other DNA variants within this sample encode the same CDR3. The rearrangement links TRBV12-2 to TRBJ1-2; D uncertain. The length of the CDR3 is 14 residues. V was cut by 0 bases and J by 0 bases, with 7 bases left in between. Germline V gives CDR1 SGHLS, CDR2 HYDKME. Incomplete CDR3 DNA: TGTGCCAGCTCTCTCGACATAGCAAACTCCGACTACACC. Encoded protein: CASSLDIANSDYT. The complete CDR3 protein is CASSLDIANSDYTF.

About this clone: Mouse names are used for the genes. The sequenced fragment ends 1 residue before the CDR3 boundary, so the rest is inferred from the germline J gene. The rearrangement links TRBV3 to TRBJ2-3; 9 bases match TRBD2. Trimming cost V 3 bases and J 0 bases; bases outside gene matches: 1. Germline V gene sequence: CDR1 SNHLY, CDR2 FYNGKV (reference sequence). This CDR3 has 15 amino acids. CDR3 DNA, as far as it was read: TGTGCCAGCAGCTTGACTGGGGGTAGTGCAGAAACGCTGTAT. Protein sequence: CASSLTGGSAETLY. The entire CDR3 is CASSLTGGSAETLYF.

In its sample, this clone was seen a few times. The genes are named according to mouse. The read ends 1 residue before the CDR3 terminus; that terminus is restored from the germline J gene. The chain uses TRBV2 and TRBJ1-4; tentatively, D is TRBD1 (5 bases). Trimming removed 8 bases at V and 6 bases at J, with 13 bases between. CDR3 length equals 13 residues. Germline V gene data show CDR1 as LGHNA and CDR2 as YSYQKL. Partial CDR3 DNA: TGTGCCAGCGAAGAGGCCAGGGACGAAAGATTATTT. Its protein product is CASEEARDERLF. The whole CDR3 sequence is CASEEARDERLFF.

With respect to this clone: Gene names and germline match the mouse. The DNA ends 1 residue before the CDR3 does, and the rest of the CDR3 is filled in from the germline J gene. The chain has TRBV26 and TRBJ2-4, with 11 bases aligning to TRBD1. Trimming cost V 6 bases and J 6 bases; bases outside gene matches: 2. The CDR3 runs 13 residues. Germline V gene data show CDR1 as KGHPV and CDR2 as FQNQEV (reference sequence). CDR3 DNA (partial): TGTGCCAGCAGCCGGGACAGGGGGAACACCTTGTAC. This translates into CASSRDRGNTLY. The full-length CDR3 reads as CASSRDRGNTLYF.

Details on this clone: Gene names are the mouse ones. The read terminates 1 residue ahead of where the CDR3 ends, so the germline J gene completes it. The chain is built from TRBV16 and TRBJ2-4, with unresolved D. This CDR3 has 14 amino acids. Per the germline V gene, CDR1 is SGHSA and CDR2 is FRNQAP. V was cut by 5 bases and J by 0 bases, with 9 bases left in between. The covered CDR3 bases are TGTGCAAGCAGCCTCAGATTTAGTCAAAACACCTTGTAC. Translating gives CASSLRFSQNTLY. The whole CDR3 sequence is CASSLRFSQNTLYF.

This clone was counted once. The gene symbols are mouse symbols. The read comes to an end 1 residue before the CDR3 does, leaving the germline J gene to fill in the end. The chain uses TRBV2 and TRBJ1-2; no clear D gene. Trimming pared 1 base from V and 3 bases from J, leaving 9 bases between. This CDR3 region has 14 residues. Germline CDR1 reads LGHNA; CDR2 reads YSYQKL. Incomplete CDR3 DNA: TGTGCCAGCAGCCAAGTAAAGGGAGACTCCGACTACACC. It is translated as CASSQVKGDSDYT. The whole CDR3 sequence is CASSQVKGDSDYTF.

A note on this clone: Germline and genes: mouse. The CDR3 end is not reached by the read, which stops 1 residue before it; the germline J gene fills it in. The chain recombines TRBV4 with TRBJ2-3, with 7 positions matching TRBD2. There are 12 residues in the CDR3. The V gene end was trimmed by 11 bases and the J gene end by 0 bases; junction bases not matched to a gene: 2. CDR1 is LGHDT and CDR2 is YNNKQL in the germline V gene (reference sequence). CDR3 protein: CAPGGSAETLYF. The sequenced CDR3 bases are TGTGCCCCGGGGGGGAGTGCAGAAACGCTGTAT.

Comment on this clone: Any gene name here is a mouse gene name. The covered CDR3 bases are TGTGCCAGCAGCCAAGATTGGGGGGCTAGTCAAAACACCTTGTAC. Translation gives CASSQDWGASQNTLY. The complete CDR3 reads CASSQDWGASQNTLYF. V is TRBV5 and J is TRBJ2-4; a weak D match, TRBD2 (7 bases). The sequence runs out 1 residue before the end of the CDR3; the remainder is reconstructed from the germline J gene. Germline loops: CDR1 LGHNA, CDR2 YNLKQL (reference sequence). V lost 0 bases to trimming and J lost 0 bases, with 10 bases between them. The CDR3 spans 16 residues.

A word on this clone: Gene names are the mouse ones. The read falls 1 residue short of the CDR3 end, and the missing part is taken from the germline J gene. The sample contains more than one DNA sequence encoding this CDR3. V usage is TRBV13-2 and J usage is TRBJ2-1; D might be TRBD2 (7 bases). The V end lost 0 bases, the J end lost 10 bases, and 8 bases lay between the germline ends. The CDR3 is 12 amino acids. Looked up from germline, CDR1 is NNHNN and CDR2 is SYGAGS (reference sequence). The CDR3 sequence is CASGDAGGEQFF. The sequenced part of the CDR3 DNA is TGTGCCAGCGGTGATGCTGGGGGCGAGCAGTTC.

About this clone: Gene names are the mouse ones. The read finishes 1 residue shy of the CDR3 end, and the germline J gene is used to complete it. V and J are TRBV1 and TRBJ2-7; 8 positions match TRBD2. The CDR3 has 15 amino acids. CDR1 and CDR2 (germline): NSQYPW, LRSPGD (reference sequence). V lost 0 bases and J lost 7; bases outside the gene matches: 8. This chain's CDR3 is CTCSAERGGRFEQYF. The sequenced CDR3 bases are TGCACCTGCAGTGCAGAGAGGGGGGGGCGCTTCGAACAGTAC.

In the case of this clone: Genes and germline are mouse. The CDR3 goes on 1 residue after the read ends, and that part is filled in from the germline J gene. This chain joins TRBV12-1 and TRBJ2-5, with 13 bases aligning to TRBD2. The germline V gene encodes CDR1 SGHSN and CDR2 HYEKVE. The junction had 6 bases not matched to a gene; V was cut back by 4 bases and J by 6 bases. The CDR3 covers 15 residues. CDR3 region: CASSPGLGGRDTQYF. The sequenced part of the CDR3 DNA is TGTGCCAGCTCCCCCGGACTGGGGGGGCGCGACACCCAGTAC. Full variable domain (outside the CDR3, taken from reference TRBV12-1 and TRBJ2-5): DSGVVQSPRHIIKEKGGRSVLTCIPISGHSNVVWYQQTLGKELKFLIQHYEKVERDKGFLPSRFSVQQFDDYHSEMNMSALELEDSAMYFCASSPGLGGRDTQYFGPGTRLLVL.

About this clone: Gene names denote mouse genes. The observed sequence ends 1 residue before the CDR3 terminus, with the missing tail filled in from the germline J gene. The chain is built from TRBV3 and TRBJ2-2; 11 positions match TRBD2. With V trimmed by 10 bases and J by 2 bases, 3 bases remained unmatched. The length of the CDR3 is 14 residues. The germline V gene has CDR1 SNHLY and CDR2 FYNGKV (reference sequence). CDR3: CATGLGGNTGQLYF. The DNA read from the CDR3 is TGTGCCACTGGACTGGGGGGTAACACCGGGCAGCTCTAC. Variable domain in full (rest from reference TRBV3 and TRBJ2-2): GPKVLQIPSHQIIDMGQMVTLNCDPVSNHLYFYWYKQILGQQMEFLVNFYNGKVMEKSKLFKDQFSVERPDGSYFTLKIQPTALEDSAVYFCATGLGGNTGQLYFGEGSKLTVL.

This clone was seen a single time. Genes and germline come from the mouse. The chain's CDR3 is CTCSARDRVLYF. Incomplete CDR3 DNA: TGCACCTGCAGTGCCCGGGACAGGGTTCTGTAT. V gene TRBV1 combines with J gene TRBJ2-3, with 9 positions matching TRBD1. The CDR3 end falls 1 residue outside the read, so it is completed with the germline J gene. The CDR3 loop spans 12 amino acids. Looked up from germline, CDR1 is NSQYPW and CDR2 is LRSPGD (reference sequence). With 3 bases clipped from V and 12 bases from J, the junction kept 4 bases outside the gene matches.

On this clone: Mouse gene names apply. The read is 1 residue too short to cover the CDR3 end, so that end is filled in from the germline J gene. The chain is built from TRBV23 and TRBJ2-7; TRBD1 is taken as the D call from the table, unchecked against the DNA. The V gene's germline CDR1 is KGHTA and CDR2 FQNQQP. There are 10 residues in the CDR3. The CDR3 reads CSSSRTEQYF. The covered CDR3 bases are TGCTCCAGCAGCCGGACAGAACAGTAC. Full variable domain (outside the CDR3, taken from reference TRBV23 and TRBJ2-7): DAAVTQKPRYLIKMKGQEAEMKCIPEKGHTAVFWYQQKQSKELKFLIYFQNQQPLDQIDMVKERFSAVCPSSSLCSLGIRTCEAEDSALYLCSSSRTEQYFGPGTRLTVL.

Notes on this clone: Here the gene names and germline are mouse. CDR3 bases read: TGTGCCAGCAGTGACACTAGTGCAGAAACGCTGTAT. It translates to CASSDTSAETLY. The full CDR3 reads CASSDTSAETLYF. This chain connects TRBV13-3 to TRBJ2-3; D is uncertain. Sequencing ends 1 residue short of the CDR3 end; the germline J gene provides the rest. V lost 2 bases to trimming and J lost 0 bases, with 4 bases between them. The CDR3 length is 13 residues. Germline assignment: CDR1 NNHDY and CDR2 SYVADS.

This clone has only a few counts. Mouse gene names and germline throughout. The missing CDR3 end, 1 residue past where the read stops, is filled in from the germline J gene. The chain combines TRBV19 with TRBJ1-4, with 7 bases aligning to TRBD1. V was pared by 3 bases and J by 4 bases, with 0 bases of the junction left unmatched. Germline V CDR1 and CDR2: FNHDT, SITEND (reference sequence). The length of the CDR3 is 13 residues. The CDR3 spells CASSRQGNERLFF. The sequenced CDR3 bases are TGTGCCAGCAGTAGACAGGGCAACGAAAGATTATTT.

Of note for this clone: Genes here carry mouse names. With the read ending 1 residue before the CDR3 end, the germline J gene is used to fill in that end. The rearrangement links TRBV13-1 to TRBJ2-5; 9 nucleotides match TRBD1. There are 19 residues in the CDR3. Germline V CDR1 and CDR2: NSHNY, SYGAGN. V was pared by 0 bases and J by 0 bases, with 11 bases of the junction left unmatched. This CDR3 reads CASSDAAWTGEGNQDTQYF. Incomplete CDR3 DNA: TGTGCCAGCAGTGATGCCGCGTGGACAGGGGAAGGGAACCAAGACACCCAGTAC.

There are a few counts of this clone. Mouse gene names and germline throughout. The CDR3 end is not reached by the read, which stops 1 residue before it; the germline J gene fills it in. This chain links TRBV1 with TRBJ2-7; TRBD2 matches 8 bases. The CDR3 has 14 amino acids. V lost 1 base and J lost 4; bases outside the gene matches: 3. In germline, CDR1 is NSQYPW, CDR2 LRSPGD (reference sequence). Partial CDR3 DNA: TGCACCTGCAGTGCAGTTACTGGGGGTTATGAACAGTAC. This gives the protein CTCSAVTGGYEQY. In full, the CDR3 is CTCSAVTGGYEQYF.